This TCR beta chain was retrieved from a study of blood T cell repertoires in COVID-19 (dated by TCRdb to the early 2020s). Study-wide context: The collaborator samples originated in the United States, Italy and Spain and spanned the acute and convalescent phases of COVID-19. The material from the prospective study consisted of cDNA or gDNA derived from T cells, B-cell-depleted T cells, or PBMCs. The dataset comprised deeply sampled blood TCRbeta repertoires from subjects exposed to, actively infected with, or recovered from COVID-19. A freely available public database, intended as a resource for researchers studying the immune response to SARS-CoV-2, is where the repertoires were released. The samples were drawn from two sources: the first 160 participants of the ongoing ImmuneRACE study, and approximately 1,300 subjects contributed by 6 global collaborators. Sample metadata almost always included a de-identified subject ID, COVID-19 status, age in years and sex. HLA class I and class II types, where available, came from metadata supplied by the sample provider rather than from assay-based typing. Results the study describes overall, beyond this receptor: The amount of clinical and demographic metadata varied by source and participant and was provided uncurated.

One collaborating source in Seattle enrolled patients while the patients were actively infected and followed the patients over time throughout the course of disease. Collaborating institutions collected whole blood in K2EDTA tubes following their own protocols. For TCRbeta analysis, collaborators shipped samples in one of three forms: frozen whole blood, isolated PBMCs, or DNA extracted from either of those sample types. Unmatched junction bases come to 2, with V trimmed by 4 bases and J by 1 base. CDR1 SGHTS and CDR2 YDEGEE were looked up in the germline V gene. The CDR3 starts with the cysteine, ends with the phenylalanine, and has 13 residues. Kept here is only the CDR3 DNA, which spans 39 bases and is read in frame from base 1. Regarding this clone: It lacks a known antigen. No base quality values were provided; no much bigger clone lies one nucleotide off.

TCRbeta CDR3 regions were amplified from genomic DNA by means of the immunoSEQ Assay, a bias-controlled multiplex PCR. For the original study's pipeline: The number of nucleated cells in each sample was estimated by amplification of reference gene primers within the assay. To quantify the absolute abundance of each unique TCRbeta CDR3 rearrangement, sequence reads were collapsed and filtered. For each sample, productive Simpson clonality was calculated by taking the square root of Simpson's diversity index across productive rearrangements. The clones in this table, taken by TCRdb from immuneACCESS, are in-frame only. Not every clone is retained; where verified, under half of the shortfall comes from an unresolved V gene, and the cause of the rest is unknown. From that table come the V and J calls and clone size; the DNA was used to work out D and trimming. Here the sample has under 550,000 clones; 70% to 90% occur a single time. The ten largest clones capture roughly 0.78% of the sample.

Sequencing was carried out using peripheral blood. This TCR was recovered from a man younger than 35 with COVID-19, enrolled during active disease. The chain was built from TRBV5-8 and TRBJ2-7, and 7 bases in between align with TRBD2. The bases read TGTGCCAGCAGCCGGGGGGATTCCTACGAGCAGTACTTC. This gives the protein CASSRGDSYEQYF.